This record covers a single TCR beta chain. Clones were read by immunoSEQ multiplex PCR, and TCRdb kept only the in-frame ones, dropping some. The table shows fewer than 100,000 clones, with approximately 89% occurring only once. The data stem from a study of blood T cell repertoires in COVID-19. As for the study in general: Some COVID-19 samples were acute and others convalescent; all came from the United States, Italy and Spain.

V was clipped by 6 bases and J by 1 base, with 21 bases between them. CDR1 LGHNA and CDR2 YNFKEQ come from the germline V gene. The CDR3 is 17 amino acids. The origin of this receptor is a human donor with acute or convalescent COVID-19. The donor label of this sample is uncertain. The chain combines TRBV4-2 with TRBJ1-1, with D possibly TRBD1 on 6 matching bases. Sequenced material: peripheral blood. CDR3 in DNA: TGTGCCAGCAGGACGGGGGGGCGCGTAAAAGAGAACACTGAAGCTTTCTTT. This sequence encodes CASRTGGRVKENTEAFF.